This is a list of T cell receptor beta chains from one sample in a study of cytomegalovirus exposure and HLA in healthy donors. Data came from immunoSEQ multiplex PCR; TCRdb stores just in-frame clones and leaves some out. The sample has around 80,000 clones, about 75% seen once. Source material: PBMCs. The receptors shown here come from a female donor in good health and CMV-seronegative. CDR3s include the opening cysteine and the closing phenylalanine or tryptophan. The D gene is left open where the match is weak. Clone size is not always given. Where it is, it says once, few, many or a class for expanded clones.

V gene	clone size	D gene	J gene	CDR3 DNA	CDR3 protein
TRBV18	few	.	TRBJ1-2	TGTGCCAGCTCACCCGCGGAGGGCTATGGCTACACCTTC	CASSPAEGYGYTF
TRBV30	once	TRBD1	TRBJ2-7	TGTGCCTGGATGGGGACGAATCTGCCGGGACAGAGGACCTACGAGCAGTACTTC	CAWMGTNLPGQRTYEQYF
TRBV10-3	few	TRBD1	TRBJ2-5	TGTGCCATCAGCCCCGGACAGGGGGAGACCCAGTACTTC	CAISPGQGETQYF
TRBV5-1	.	.	TRBJ2-7	TGCGCCAGCACAGCGGAGTCCTACGAGCAGTACTTC	CASTAESYEQYF
TRBV4-2	.	.	TRBJ2-3	TGTGCCAGCAGCCAGACGGAGGGTGGAGATACGCAGTATTTT	CASSQTEGGDTQYF
TRBV14	.	.	TRBJ1-5	TGTGCCAGCAGCCAAGAGATAGGCAATCAGCCCCAGCATTTT	CASSQEIGNQPQHF
TRBV29-1	few	.	TRBJ1-4	TGCAGCGTTTCCACAGCTAATGAAAAACTGTTTTTT	CSVSTANEKLFF
TRBV6-5	.	.	TRBJ2-3	TGTGCCAGCAGGCACAAAGTTTCTGATACGCAGTATTTT	CASRHKVSDTQYF
TRBV7-9	.	TRBD1	TRBJ1-4	TGTGCCAGCAGCTTAACAGGGGGCCAGGAAAAACTGTTTTTT	CASSLTGGQEKLFF
TRBV19	.	TRBD2	TRBJ2-5	TGTGCCAGTATGGCTAGCGGGGGACCCGCGGGGACCCAGTACTTC	CASMASGGPAGTQYF
TRBV25-1	.	.	TRBJ1-2	TGTGCCAGCAAGGGGGGGACATATGGCTACACCTTC	CASKGGTYGYTF
TRBV7-3	.	TRBD2	TRBJ2-3	TGTGCCAGCAGCTTAGGACTAGCGCCAGATACGCAGTATTTT	CASSLGLAPDTQYF
TRBV2	.	TRBD2	TRBJ2-5	TGTGCCAGCAGTGAACGCCGGGGAGGGGAGACCCAGTACTTC	CASSERRGGETQYF
TRBV28	few	.	TRBJ1-5	TGTGCCAGCAGTGTGTATAGCAATCAGCCCCAGCATTTT	CASSVYSNQPQHF
TRBV6-1	.	.	TRBJ1-2	TGTGCCAGCAGCGCCTTAGGGGCTAACTATGGCTACACCTTC	CASSALGANYGYTF
TRBV6-1	.	TRBD1	TRBJ2-1	TGTGCCAGCAGTGAAGGGGGACAGGGCCTCAATGAGCAGTTCTTC	CASSEGGQGLNEQFF
TRBV25-1	few	TRBD1	TRBJ2-7	TGTGCCAGCAGTGAAGCAGGGACAGGGAGGGACGAGCAGTACTTC	CASSEAGTGRDEQYF
TRBV11-1	.	.	TRBJ2-7	TGTGCCAGCAGCTTAGCGGCGGGTACCCACTACGAGCAGTACTTC	CASSLAAGTHYEQYF
TRBV19	.	TRBD2	TRBJ2-7	TGTGCCAGTCGCTTAGCGGGAGGTCCCCACGAGCAGTACTTC	CASRLAGGPHEQYF
TRBV5-4	few	TRBD2	TRBJ2-7	TGTGCCAGCAGCTTTAGCGGGGGTTACGAGCAGTACTTC	CASSFSGGYEQYF
TRBV7-6	once	.	TRBJ2-1	TGTGCCAGCAGCCCACTGGGGGGGGCTCTCCACAATGAGCAGTTCTTC	CASSPLGGALHNEQFF
TRBV14	.	TRBD1	TRBJ1-1	TGTGCCAGCAGCCAACGAGGGGACAGGGAAGCTTTCTTT	CASSQRGDREAFF
TRBV5-6	.	TRBD1	TRBJ2-7	TGTGCCAGCAGCTTGTTCGCGACAGGGGGCAGTAGGTACGAGCAGTACTTC	CASSLFATGGSRYEQYF
TRBV7-2	.	TRBD2	TRBJ2-5	TGTGCCAGCAGCCCTCACTCGGGGGGAGAGACCCAGTACTTC	CASSPHSGGETQYF
TRBV7-2	.	.	TRBJ1-5	TGTGCCAGCAGCTTAGGATGGAGGGGCAATCAGCCCCAGCATTTT	CASSLGWRGNQPQHF
TRBV28	.	.	TRBJ2-7	TGTGCCAGCAGTTTATATCACAGCTGGGCGGAGCAGTACTTC	CASSLYHSWAEQYF
TRBV29-1	.	TRBD1	TRBJ2-3	TGCAGCGTTCCGGGGGCGGGACAGGGGAGCGATACGCAGTATTTT	CSVPGAGQGSDTQYF
TRBV9	.	TRBD1	TRBJ2-1	TGTGCCAGCAGCTTCCGGGACAGGCCAAGGGGTTTTTTCCTGGAGCAGTTCTTC	CASSFRDRPRGFFLEQFF
TRBV30	.	.	TRBJ1-5	TGTGCCTGGGATCGGGGAGGGTCCGATCCTTTCAATCAGCCCCAGCATTTT	CAWDRGGSDPFNQPQHF
TRBV25-1	.	.	TRBJ2-5	TGTGCCAGCAGTGGCACAGTAATTGTAGAGACCCAGTACTTC	CASSGTVIVETQYF
TRBV6-5	once	.	TRBJ2-7	TGTGCCAGCAGCTTCCGTTCCTACGAGCAGTACTTC	CASSFRSYEQYF